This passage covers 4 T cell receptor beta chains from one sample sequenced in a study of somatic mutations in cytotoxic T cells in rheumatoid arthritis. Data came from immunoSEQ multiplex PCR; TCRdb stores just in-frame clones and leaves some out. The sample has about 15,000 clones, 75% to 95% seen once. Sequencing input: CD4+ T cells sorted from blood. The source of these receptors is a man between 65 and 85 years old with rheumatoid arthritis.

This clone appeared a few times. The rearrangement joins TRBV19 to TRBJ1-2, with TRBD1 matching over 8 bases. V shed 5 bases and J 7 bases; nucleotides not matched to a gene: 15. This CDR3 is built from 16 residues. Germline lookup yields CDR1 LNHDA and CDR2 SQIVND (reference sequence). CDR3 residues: CASSPRTGIITSGYTF. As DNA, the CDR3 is TGTGCCAGTAGTCCCCGGACAGGGATTATCACCTCTGGCTACACCTTC.

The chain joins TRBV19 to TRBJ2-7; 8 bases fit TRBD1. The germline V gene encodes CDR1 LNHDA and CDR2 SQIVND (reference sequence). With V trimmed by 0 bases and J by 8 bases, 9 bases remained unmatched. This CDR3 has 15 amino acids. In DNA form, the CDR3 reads TGTGCCAGTAGTATAGACCGACAGGGGTCCTCCAAGCAGTACTTC. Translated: CASSIDRQGSSKQYF. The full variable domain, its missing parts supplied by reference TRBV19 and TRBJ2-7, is DGGITQSPKYLFRKEGQNVTLSCEQNLNHDAMYWYRQDPGQGLRLIYYSQIVNDFQKGDIAEGYSVSREKKESFPLTVTSAQKNPTAFYLCASSIDRQGSSKQYFGPGTRLTVT.

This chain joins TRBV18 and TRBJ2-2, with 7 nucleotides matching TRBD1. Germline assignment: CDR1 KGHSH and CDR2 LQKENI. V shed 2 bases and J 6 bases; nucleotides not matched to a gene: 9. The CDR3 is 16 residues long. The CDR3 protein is CASSPGRRGGAGELFF. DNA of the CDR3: TGTGCCAGCTCACCAGGGAGAAGAGGGGGCGCCGGGGAGCTGTTTTTT.

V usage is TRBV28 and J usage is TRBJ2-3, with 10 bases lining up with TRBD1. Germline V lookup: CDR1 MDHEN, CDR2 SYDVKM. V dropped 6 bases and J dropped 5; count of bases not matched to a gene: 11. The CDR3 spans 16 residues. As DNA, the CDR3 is TGTGCCAGCAGCTACGCGGGACAGGGGTTGAGAGATACGCAGTATTTT. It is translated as CASSYAGQGLRDTQYF.